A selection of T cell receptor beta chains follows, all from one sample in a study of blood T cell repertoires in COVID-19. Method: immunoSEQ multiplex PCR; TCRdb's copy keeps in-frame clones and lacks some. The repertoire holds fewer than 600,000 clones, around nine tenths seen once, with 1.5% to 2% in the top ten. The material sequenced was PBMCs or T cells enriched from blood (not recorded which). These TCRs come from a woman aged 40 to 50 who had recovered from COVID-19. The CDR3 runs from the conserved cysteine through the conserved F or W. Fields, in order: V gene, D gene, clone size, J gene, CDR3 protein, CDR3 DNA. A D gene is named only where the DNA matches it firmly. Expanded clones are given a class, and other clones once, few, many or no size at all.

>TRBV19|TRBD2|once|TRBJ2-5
CASSNSGREETQYF
TGTGCCAGTAGTAATAGCGGGAGGGAAGAGACCCAGTACTTC
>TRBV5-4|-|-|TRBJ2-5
CASSVRDQETQYF
TGTGCCAGCAGCGTCCGGGACCAAGAGACCCAGTACTTC
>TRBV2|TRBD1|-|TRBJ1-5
CASRDPNRGRFNQPQHF
TGTGCCAGCAGAGACCCCAACAGGGGCCGATTTAATCAGCCCCAGCATTTT
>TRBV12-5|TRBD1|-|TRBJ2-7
CASGGTGASYEQYF
TGTGCTAGTGGGGGGACAGGGGCCTCCTACGAGCAGTACTTC
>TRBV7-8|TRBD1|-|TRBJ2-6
CASSLGQGAGANVLTF
TGTGCCAGCAGCTTAGGACAGGGTGCTGGGGCCAACGTCCTGACTTTC
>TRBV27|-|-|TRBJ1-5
CASSEFPPGRDNQPQHF
TGTGCCAGCAGCGAGTTCCCCCCAGGCCGAGACAATCAGCCCCAGCATTTT
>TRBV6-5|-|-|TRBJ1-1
CASTSQGQGSFF
TGTGCCAGCACCTCTCAGGGGCAGGGATCTTTCTTT
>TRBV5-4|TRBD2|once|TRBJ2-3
CASSSEAGGTDTQYF
TGTGCCAGCAGCTCGGAAGCGGGGGGCACAGATACGCAGTATTTT
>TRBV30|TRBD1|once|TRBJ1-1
CAWDRVNTEAFF
TGTGCCTGGGACAGGGTGAACACTGAAGCTTTCTTT
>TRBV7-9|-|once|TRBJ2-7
CASSPGTLYEQYF
TGTGCCAGCAGCCCCGGGACACTTTACGAGCAGTACTTC
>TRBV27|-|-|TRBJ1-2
CASSLMGSGYTF
TGTGCCAGCAGTTTGATGGGGAGTGGCTACACCTTC
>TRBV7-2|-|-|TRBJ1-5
CASSLAQANNQPQHF
TGTGCCAGCAGCTTAGCCCAGGCCAACAATCAGCCCCAGCATTTT
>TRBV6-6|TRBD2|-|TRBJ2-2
CASDPGLAVPGELFF
TGTGCCAGCGATCCGGGACTAGCGGTACCCGGGGAGCTGTTTTTT
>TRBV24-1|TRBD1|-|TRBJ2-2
CATSEPGQGTGELFF
TGTGCCACCAGTGAGCCGGGACAGGGTACCGGGGAGCTGTTTTTT
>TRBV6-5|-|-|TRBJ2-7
CASYRSNYEQYF
TGTGCCAGCTACAGGTCCAACTACGAGCAGTACTTC
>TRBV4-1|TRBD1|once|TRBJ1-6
CASSHADRANSPLHF
TGCGCCAGCAGCCATGCAGACAGGGCTAATTCACCCCTCCACTTT
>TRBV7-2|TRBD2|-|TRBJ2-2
CASSPAGLAGESGELFF
TGTGCCAGCAGCCCCGCGGGACTAGCGGGAGAGAGCGGGGAGCTGTTTTTT
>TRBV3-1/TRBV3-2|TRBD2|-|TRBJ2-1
CASSPRLTSGRAAYNEQFF
TGTGCCAGCAGCCCCAGGTTAACTAGCGGGAGAGCCGCCTACAATGAGCAGTTCTTC
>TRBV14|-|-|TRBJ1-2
CASSQAAGDYYGYTF
TGTGCCAGCAGCCAAGCGGCAGGGGATTACTATGGCTACACCTTC
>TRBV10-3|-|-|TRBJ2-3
CAISVGGDRSTDTQYF
TGTGCCATCAGTGTAGGCGGGGACCGATCAACAGATACGCAGTATTTT
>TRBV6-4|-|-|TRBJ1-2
CASSVGISGGYTF
TGTGCCAGCAGTGTGGGAATATCGGGAGGCTACACCTTC
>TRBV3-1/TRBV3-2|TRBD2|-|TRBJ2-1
CASSPWTSGDNEQFF
TGTGCCAGCAGCCCCTGGACTAGCGGAGACAATGAGCAGTTCTTC
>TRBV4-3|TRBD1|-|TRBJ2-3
CASSQARDRTDTQYF
TGCGCCAGCAGCCAAGCGAGGGACAGGACAGATACGCAGTATTTT
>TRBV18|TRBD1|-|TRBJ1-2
CASSPQDRSNYGYTF
TGTGCCAGCTCACCACAGGACAGGTCTAACTATGGCTACACCTTC
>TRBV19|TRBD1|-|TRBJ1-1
CASTGTGRTEAFF
TGTGCCAGTACCGGGACAGGTAGGACTGAAGCTTTCTTT
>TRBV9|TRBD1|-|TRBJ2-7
CASSKQTGQGATYEQYF
TGTGCCAGCAGCAAACAAACCGGACAGGGGGCGACCTACGAGCAGTACTTC
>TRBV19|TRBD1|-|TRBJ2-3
CASSNRHGQDSTDTQYF
TGTGCCAGTAGTAATCGTCACGGACAGGATAGCACAGATACGCAGTATTTT
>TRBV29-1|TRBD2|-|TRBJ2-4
CTEKGRLAALAKNIQYF
TGCACCGAAAAGGGCCGGCTAGCGGCACTAGCCAAAAACATTCAGTACTTC
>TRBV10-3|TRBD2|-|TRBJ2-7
CAINSRTSAEQYF
TGTGCCATCAATTCGAGGACTAGCGCCGAGCAGTACTTC
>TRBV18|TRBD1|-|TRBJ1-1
CASSPLQGMNTEAFF
TGTGCCAGCTCACCACTACAGGGGATGAACACTGAAGCTTTCTTT
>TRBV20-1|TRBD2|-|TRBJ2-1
CSASRGLADNEQFF
TGCAGTGCTAGTAGGGGACTAGCGGACAATGAGCAGTTCTTC
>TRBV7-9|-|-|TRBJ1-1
CASSPSPIGGRDTEAFF
TGTGCCAGCAGCCCAAGCCCAATCGGGGGGAGGGACACTGAAGCTTTCTTT
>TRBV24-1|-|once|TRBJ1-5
CATSDTGKPQHF
TGTGCCACCAGTGACACGGGTAAGCCCCAGCATTTT
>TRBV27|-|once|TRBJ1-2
CASSLSGGARFDGYTF
TGTGCCAGCAGTTTATCTGGGGGGGCTCGTTTCGATGGCTACACCTTC
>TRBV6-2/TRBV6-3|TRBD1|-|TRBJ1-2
CASSRQGATYGYTF
TGTGCCAGCAGTCGACAGGGGGCGACCTATGGCTACACCTTC
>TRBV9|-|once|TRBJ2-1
CASSVLFSYFGTEYNEQFF
TGTGCCAGCAGCGTACTTTTCAGTTACTTCGGGACTGAGTACAATGAGCAGTTCTTC
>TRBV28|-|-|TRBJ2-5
CASSFRTGPTRGLYWAQYF
TGTGCCAGCAGTTTCCGAACCGGGCCAACGCGGGGCCTTTACTGGGCCCAGTACTTC
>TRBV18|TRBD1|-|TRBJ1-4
CASSPGTEATNEKLFF
TGTGCCAGCTCACCAGGGACAGAAGCAACTAATGAAAAACTGTTTTTT
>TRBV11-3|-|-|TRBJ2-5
CASSLGRASPETQYF
TGTGCCAGCAGCTTAGGGAGGGCCTCCCCCGAGACCCAGTACTTC
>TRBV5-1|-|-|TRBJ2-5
CASSLEPVETQYF
TGCGCCAGCAGCTTGGAGCCGGTAGAGACCCAGTACTTC
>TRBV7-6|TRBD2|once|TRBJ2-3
CASSSSSGRGTDTQYF
TGTGCCAGCAGCTCCTCTAGCGGGAGGGGCACAGATACGCAGTATTTT
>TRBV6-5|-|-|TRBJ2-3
CASSYSLSGSGDTQYF
TGTGCCAGCAGTTACTCGCTTAGCGGAAGTGGGGATACGCAGTATTTT
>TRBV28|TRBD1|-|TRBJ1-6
CASSEWDRNNSPLHF
TGTGCCAGCAGTGAATGGGACAGAAATAATTCACCCCTCCACTTT
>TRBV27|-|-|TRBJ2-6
CATGVSGANVLTF
TGTGCCACTGGAGTCTCTGGGGCCAACGTCCTGACTTTC
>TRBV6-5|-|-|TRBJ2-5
CASSPGSLQETQYF
TGTGCCAGCAGTCCCGGGAGCCTACAAGAGACCCAGTACTTC
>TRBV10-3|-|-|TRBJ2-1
CAISEFGGGANEQFF
TGTGCCATCAGTGAGTTTGGAGGAGGGGCCAATGAGCAGTTCTTC
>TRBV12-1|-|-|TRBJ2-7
CASSLGQGGTTRF
TGTGCCAGCAGCTTGGGACAGGGGGGGACTACTCGCTTC
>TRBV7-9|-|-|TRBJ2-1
CASSLGAGLTGNEQFF
TGTGCCAGCAGCTTAGGCGCGGGACTCACGGGCAATGAGCAGTTCTTC
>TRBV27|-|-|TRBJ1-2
CASSLRMGARRGYTF
TGTGCCAGCAGTTTGCGTATGGGGGCCCGACGCGGCTACACCTTC
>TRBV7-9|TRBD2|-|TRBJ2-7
CASSLGTSGTYEQYF
TGTGCCAGCAGCTTAGGAACTAGCGGAACCTACGAGCAGTACTTC
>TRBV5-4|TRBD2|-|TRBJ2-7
CASSLSSGTSGSYEQYF
TGTGCCAGCAGCTTGAGCAGCGGGACTAGCGGCTCCTACGAGCAGTACTTC